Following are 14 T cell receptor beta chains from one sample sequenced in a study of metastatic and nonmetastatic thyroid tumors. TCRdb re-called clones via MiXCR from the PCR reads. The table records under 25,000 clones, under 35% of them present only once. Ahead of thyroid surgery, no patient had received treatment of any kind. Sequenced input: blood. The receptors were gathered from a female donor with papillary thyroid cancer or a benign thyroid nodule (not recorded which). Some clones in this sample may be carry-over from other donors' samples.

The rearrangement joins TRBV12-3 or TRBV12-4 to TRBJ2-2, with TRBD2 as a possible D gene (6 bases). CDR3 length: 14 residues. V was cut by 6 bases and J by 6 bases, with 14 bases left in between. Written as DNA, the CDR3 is TGTGCCAGCAGGCCCCTACTAGCTTCCGGGGAGCTGTTTTTT. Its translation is CASRPLLASGELFF.

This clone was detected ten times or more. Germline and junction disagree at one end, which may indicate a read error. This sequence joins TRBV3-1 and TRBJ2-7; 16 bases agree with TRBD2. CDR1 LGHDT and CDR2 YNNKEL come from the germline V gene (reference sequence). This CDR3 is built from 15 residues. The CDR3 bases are TGTGCCAGCAGCCAGACCGGGACTAGCGGGAGGGCTTGGAACTTC. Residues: CASSQTGTSGRAWNF.

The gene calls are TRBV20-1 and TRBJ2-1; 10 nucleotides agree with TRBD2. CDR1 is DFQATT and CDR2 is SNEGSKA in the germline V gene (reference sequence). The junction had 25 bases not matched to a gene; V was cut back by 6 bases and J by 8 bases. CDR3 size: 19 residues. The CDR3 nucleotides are TGCAGTGCCCTACCGGAGACTAGGTTAGCGGGAGGCTCCTTGTATGAGCAGTTCTTC. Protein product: CSALPETRLAGGSLYEQFF.

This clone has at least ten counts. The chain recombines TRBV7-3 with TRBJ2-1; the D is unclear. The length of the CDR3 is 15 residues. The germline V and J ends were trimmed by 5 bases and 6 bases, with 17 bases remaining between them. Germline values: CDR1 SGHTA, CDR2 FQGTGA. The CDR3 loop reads CASSPDGLTSNEQFF. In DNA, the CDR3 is TGTGCCAGCAGCCCAGACGGTCTTACGAGCAATGAGCAGTTCTTC.

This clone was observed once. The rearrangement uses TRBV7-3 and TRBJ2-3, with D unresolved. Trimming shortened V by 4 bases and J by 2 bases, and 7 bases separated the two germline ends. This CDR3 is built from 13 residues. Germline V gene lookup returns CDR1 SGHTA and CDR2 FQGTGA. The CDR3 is CASSYLYTDTQYF. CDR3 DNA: TGTGCCAGCAGCTATCTCTACACAGATACGCAGTATTTT.

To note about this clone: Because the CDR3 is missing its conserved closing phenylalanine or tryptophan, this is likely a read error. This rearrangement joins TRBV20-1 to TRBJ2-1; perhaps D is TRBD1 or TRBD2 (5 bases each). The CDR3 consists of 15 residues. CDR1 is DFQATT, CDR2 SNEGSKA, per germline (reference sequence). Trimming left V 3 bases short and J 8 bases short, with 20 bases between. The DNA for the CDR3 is TGCAGTGCTAGGGGGCCGGGGCGAACTTCGGATGAGCAGTTCTTA. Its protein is CSARGPGRTSDEQFL.

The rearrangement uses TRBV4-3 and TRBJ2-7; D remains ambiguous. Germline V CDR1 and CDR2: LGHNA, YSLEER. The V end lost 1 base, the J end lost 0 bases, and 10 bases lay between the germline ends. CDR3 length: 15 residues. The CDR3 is CASSQVAVLSYEQYF. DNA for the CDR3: TGCGCCAGCAGCCAAGTGGCGGTCCTCTCCTACGAGCAGTACTTC.

The CDR3 is CASSDLGGDNEQFF. In DNA, the CDR3 is TGTGCCAGCAGTGATCTTGGGGGAGACAATGAGCAGTTCTTC. The chain carries TRBV6-1 and TRBJ2-1; the D call may be TRBD1 or TRBD2 (5 bases each). Germline CDR1 is MNHNS and CDR2 is SASEGT. This CDR3 region has 14 residues. V lost 3 bases to trimming and J lost 5 bases, with 11 bases between them.

The CDR3 DNA reads as TGTGCCAGCAGCTTAGGCAGCTCGGCCAGCCGCGCCCTCCACTTT. This codes for CASSLGSSASRALHF. The gene calls are TRBV7-2 and TRBJ1-6; D remains ambiguous. Looked up from germline, CDR1 is SGHTA and CDR2 is FQGNSA. CDR3 size: 15 residues. V lost 1 base and J lost 14, with 18 bases in between. The full variable domain, with the rest looked up from reference TRBV7-2 and TRBJ1-6, is GAGVSQSPSNKVTEKGKDVELRCDPISGHTALYWYRQSLGQGLEFLIYFQGNSAPDKSGLPSDRFSAERTGGSVSTLTIQRTQQEDSAVYLCASSLGSSASRALHFGNGTRLTVT.

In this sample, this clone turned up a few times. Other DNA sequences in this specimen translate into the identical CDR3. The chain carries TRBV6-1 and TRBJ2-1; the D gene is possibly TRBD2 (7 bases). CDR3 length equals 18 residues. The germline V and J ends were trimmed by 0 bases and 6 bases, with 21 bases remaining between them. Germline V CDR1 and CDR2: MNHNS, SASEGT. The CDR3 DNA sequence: TGTGCCAGCAGTGAAGCTCTTATAGGGGGGGCGTTCGGCAATGAGCAGTTCTTC. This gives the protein CASSEALIGGAFGNEQFF.

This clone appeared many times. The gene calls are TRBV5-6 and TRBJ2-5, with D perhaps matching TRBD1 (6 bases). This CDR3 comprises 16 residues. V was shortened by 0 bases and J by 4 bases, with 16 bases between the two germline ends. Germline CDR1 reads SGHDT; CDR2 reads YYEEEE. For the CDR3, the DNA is TGTGCCAGCAGCTTGGGGGCAGGGGCGAGGGGAGAGACCCAGTACTTC. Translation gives CASSLGAGARGETQYF.

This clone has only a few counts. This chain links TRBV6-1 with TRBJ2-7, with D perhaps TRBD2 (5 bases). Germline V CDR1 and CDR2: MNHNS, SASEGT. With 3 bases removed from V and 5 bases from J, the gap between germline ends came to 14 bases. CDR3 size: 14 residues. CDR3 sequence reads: CASSDAPGSNEQYF. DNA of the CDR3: TGTGCCAGCAGTGACGCGCCGGGGTCCAACGAGCAGTACTTC.

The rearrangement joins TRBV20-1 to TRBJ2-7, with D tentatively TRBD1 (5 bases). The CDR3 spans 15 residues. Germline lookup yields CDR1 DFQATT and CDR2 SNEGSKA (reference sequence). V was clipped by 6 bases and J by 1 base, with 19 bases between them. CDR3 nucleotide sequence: TGCAGTGCGAAGGGGCTAGAACAACTATCCTACGAGCAGTACTTC. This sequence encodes CSAKGLEQLSYEQYF.

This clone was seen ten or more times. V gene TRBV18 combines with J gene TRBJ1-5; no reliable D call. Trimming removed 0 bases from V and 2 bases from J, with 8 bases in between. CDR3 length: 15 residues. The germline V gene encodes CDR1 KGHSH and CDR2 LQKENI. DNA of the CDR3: TGTGCCAGCTCACCACCCTCTGGGGGCAATCAGCCCCAGCATTTT. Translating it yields CASSPPSGGNQPQHF.